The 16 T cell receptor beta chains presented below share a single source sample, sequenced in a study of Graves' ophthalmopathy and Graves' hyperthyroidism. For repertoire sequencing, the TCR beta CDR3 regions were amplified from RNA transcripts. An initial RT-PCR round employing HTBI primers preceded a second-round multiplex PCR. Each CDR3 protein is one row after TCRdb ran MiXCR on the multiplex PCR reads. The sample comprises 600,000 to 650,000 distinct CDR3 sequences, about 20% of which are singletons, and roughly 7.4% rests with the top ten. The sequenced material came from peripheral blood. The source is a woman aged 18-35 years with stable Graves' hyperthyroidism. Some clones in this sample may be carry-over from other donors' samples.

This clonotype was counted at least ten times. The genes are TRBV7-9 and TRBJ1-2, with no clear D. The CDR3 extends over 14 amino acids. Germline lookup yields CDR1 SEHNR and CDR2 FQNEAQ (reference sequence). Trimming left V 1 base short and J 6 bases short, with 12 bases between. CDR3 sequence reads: CASSLGGLKDGYTF. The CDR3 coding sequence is TGTGCCAGCAGCTTAGGGGGATTGAAGGATGGCTACACCTTC.

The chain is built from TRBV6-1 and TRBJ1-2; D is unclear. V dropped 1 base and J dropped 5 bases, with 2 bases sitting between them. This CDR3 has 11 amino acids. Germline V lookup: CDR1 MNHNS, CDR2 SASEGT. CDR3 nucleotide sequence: TGTGCCAGCAGTGAAGTGTATGGCTACACCTTC. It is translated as CASSEVYGYTF.

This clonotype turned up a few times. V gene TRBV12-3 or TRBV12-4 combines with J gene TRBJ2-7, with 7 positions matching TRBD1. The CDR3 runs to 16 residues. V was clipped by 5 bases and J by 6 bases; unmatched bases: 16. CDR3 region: CASSLPNFRGKGEQYF. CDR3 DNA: TGTGCCAGCAGTCTACCGAATTTCAGGGGGAAGGGCGAGCAGTACTTC.

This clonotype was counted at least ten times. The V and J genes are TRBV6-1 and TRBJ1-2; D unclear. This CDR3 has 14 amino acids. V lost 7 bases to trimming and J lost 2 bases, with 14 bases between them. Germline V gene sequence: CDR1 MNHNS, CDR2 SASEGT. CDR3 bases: TGTGCCAGCACGCCTAATGGGCGGAACTATGGCTACACCTTC. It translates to CASTPNGRNYGYTF.

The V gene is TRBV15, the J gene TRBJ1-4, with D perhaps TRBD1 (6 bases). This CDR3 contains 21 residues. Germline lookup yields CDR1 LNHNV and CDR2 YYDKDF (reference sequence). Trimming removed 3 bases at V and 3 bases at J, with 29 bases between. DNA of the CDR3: TGTGCCACCAGCAGGGGTCTGGGTGGGCAGGGGATGGGTGTGGCTAATGAAAAACTGTTTTTT. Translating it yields CATSRGLGGQGMGVANEKLFF.

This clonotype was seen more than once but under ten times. The CDR3 DNA sequence: TGTGCCAGCAGCCAAGGAGGGACCCCGCGGGGCTATGGCTACACCTTC. Amino acids: CASSQGGTPRGYGYTF. The chain joins TRBV3-1 to TRBJ1-2, with D maybe TRBD1 (5 bases). The CDR3 loop spans 16 amino acids. CDR1 is LGHDT and CDR2 is YNNKEL in the germline V gene (reference sequence). V lost 1 base and J lost 4, with 16 bases in between.

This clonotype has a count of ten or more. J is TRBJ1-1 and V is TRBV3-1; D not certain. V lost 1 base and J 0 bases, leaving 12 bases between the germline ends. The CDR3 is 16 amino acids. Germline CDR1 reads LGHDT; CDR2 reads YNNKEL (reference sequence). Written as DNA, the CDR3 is TGTGCCAGCAGCCAAGCTCTGACGGAAATGAACACTGAAGCTTTCTTT. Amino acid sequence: CASSQALTEMNTEAFF.

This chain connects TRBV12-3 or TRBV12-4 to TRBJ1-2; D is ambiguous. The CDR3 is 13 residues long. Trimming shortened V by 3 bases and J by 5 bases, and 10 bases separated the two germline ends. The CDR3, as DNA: TGTGCCAGCAGTTTCGACGGGTTTTATGGCTACACCTTC. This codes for CASSFDGFYGYTF.

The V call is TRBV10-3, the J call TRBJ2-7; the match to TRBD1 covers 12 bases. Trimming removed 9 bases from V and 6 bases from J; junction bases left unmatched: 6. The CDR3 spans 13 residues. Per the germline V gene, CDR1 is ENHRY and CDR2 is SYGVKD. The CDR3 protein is CAISGTGGVEQYF. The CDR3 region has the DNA TGTGCCATTTCCGGGACAGGGGGCGTCGAGCAGTACTTC.

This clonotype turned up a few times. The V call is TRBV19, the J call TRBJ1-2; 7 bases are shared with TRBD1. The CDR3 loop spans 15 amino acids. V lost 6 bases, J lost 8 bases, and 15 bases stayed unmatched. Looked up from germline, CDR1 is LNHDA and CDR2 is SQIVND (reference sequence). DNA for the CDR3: TGTGCCAGTAGCCAGGGACAGCGGATAGATTCGGGCTACACCTTC. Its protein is CASSQGQRIDSGYTF.

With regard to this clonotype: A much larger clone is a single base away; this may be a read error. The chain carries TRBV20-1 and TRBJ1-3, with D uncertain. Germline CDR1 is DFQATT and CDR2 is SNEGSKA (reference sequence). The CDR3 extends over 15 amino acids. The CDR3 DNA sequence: TGCAGTTCTAGAGAGACACCCTCGGAGGGAAACACCATATATTTT. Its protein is CSSRETPSEGNTIYF.

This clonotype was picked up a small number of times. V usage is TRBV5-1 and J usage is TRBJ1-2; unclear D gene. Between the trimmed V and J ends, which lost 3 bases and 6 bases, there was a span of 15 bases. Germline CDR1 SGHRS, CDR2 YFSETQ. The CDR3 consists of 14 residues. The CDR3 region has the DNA TGCGCCAGCAGCTCCTGGATTCGGACGGATGGCTACACCTTC. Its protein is CASSSWIRTDGYTF.

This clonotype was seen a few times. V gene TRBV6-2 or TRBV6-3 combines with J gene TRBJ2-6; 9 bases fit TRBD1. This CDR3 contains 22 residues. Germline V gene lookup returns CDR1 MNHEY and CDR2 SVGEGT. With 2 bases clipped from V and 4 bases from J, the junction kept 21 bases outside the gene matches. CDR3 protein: CASSYEGAHHRGRLSGANVLTF. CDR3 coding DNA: TGTGCCAGCAGTTACGAGGGGGCGCACCACAGGGGGCGCCTCTCCGGGGCCAACGTCCTGACTTTC.

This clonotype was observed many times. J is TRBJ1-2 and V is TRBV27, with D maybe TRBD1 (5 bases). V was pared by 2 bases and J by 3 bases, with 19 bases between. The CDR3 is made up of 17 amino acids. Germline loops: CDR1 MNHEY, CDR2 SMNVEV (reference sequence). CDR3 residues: CASSLTHRAGSYYGYTF. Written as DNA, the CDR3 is TGTGCCAGCAGTTTAACCCACCGTGCAGGGTCGTACTATGGCTACACCTTC.

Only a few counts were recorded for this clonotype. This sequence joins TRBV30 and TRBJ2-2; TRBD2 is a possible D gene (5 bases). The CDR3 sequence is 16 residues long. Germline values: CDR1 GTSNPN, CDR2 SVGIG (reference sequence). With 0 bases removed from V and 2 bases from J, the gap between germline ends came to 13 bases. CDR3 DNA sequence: TGTGCCTGGAGTGTACTATCTGCGGGTAACACCGGGGAGCTGTTTTTT. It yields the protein CAWSVLSAGNTGELFF.

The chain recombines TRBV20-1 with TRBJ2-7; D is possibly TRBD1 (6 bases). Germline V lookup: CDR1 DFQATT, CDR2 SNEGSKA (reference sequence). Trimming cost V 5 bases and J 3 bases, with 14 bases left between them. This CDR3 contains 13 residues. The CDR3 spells CSAPGHDLYEQYF. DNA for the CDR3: TGCAGTGCTCCGGGACATGATCTCTACGAGCAGTACTTC.